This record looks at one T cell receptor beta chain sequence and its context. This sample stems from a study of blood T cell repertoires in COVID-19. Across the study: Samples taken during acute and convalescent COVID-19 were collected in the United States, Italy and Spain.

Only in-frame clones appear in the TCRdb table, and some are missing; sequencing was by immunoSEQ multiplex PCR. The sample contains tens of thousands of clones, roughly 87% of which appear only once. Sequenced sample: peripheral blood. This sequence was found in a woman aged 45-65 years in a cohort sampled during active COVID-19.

This CDR3 is CASRLQGSPGELFF. The CDR3, as DNA: TGTGCCAGCAGACTACAGGGGTCGCCCGGGGAGCTGTTTTTT. The chain joins TRBV11-2 to TRBJ2-2; 7 nucleotides agree with TRBD1. CDR3 size: 14 residues. Trimming removed 6 bases from V and 6 bases from J; junction bases left unmatched: 7. Germline values: CDR1 SGHAT, CDR2 FQNNGV. Full variable domain (rest looked up from reference TRBV11-2 and TRBJ2-2): EAGVAQSPRYKIIEKRQSVAFWCNPISGHATLYWYQQILGQGPKLLIQFQNNGVVDDSQLPKDRFSAERLKGVDSTLKIQPAKLEDSAVYLCASRLQGSPGELFFGEGSRLTVL.